A single sample is the source of the 13 T cell receptor beta chains below, sequenced in a study of PD-1 blockade in classical Hodgkin lymphoma. Every single patient, without exception, relapsed after autologous stem cell transplantation, and brentuximab vedotin exposure varied. The protocol was immunoSEQ multiplex PCR, while the TCRdb copy is restricted to in-frame clones and leaves out a portion. The data contain more than 45,000 clones, 73% of them seen just once; the ten biggest clones take up roughly 16%. Here the sequenced sample was peripheral blood mononuclear cells (PBMCs), taken before the second cycle of nivolumab. Receptor source: a human donor with classical Hodgkin lymphoma.

This sequence joins TRBV9 and TRBJ1-2, with D perhaps TRBD1 (6 bases). V was pared by 4 bases and J by 8 bases, with 21 bases between. The germline gives CDR1 SGDLS, CDR2 YYNGEE. The length of the CDR3 is 15 residues. The CDR3 spells CASSPRVTQGYGYTF. The CDR3 bases are TGTGCCAGCAGCCCAAGAGTAACACAGGGCTACGGCTACACCTTC.

V is TRBV18 and J is TRBJ1-5; 9 bases are a match to TRBD1. CDR1 KGHSH and CDR2 LQKENI come from the germline V gene. The V gene end was trimmed by 5 bases and the J gene end by 2 bases; junction bases not matched to a gene: 7. CDR3 length: 16 amino acids. CDR3 bases: TGTGCCAGCTCAGCAGGGACAGGGATAGGCAATCAGCCCCAGCATTTT. It specifies CASSAGTGIGNQPQHF.

The chain couples TRBV4-1 to TRBJ1-5, with D possibly being TRBD1 (6 bases). This CDR3 has 15 residues. Germline V CDR1 and CDR2: MGHRA, YSYEKL. V was pared by 5 bases and J by 0 bases, with 11 bases between. The CDR3 bases are TGCGCCAGCAGCTTTGGACAGATTAGCAATCAGCCCCAGCATTTT. Translating it yields CASSFGQISNQPQHF.

This chain links TRBV18 with TRBJ1-1; the D is unclear. Trimming took off 3 bases at V and 1 base at J, with 6 bases between the two ends. CDR3 length equals 13 residues. The germline CDR1 and CDR2 sequences are KGHSH and LQKENI. CDR3 DNA: TGTGCCAGCTCACCTAACAGGAACACTGAAGCTTTCTTT. It codes for CASSPNRNTEAFF.

The rearrangement links TRBV18 to TRBJ1-5, with 8 bases fitting TRBD1. V was pared by 6 bases and J by 0 bases, with 4 bases of the junction left unmatched. Germline-derived CDR1 and CDR2 are KGHSH and LQKENI. The CDR3 is made up of 15 amino acids. The DNA for the CDR3 is TGTGCCAGCTCGTCGACAGGGGATAGCAATCAGCCCCAGCATTTT. Translating gives CASSSTGDSNQPQHF.

The chain uses TRBV2 and TRBJ2-7; D is uncertain. V was shortened by 2 bases and J by 1 base, with 9 bases between the two germline ends. The germline V gene encodes CDR1 SNHLY and CDR2 FYNNEI. This CDR3 comprises 14 residues. This CDR3 reads CASSESGRSYEQYF. The CDR3 coding sequence is TGTGCCAGCAGTGAATCCGGCAGGTCCTACGAGCAGTACTTC.

In its sample, this clone was seen a few times. The chain couples TRBV19 to TRBJ2-2, with 10 bases matching TRBD2. V dropped 4 bases and J dropped 0; count of bases not matched to a gene: 8. Looked up from germline, CDR1 is LNHDA and CDR2 is SQIVND (reference sequence). The CDR3 has 18 amino acids. CDR3 amino acids: CASSTRTSGLANTGELFF. As DNA, the CDR3 is TGTGCCAGTAGTACCCGGACTAGCGGACTCGCGAACACCGGGGAGCTGTTTTTT.

In nucleotides, the CDR3 is TGTGCCAGCAGCTTATCCGTCTCTACAGGGGGCGGCTACAATGAGCAGTTCTTC. This translates into CASSLSVSTGGGYNEQFF. The V call is TRBV11-2, the J call TRBJ2-1; 9 bases are a match to TRBD1. With V trimmed by 2 bases and J by 3 bases, 11 bases remained unmatched. The CDR3 sequence is 18 residues long. CDR1 is SGHAT, CDR2 FQNNGV, per germline.

The J gene is TRBJ2-3, the V gene TRBV25-1, with a tentative D call TRBD2 (6 bases). Between the trimmed V and J ends, which lost 1 base and 4 bases, there was a span of 18 bases. Germline V gives CDR1 MGHDK, CDR2 SYGVNS. CDR3 length: 17 amino acids. The CDR3 region has the DNA TGTGCCAGCAGTGAATTGGATACGGGAGTCAGGGCAGATACGCAGTATTTT. Its protein is CASSELDTGVRADTQYF.

The rearrangement links TRBV13 to TRBJ2-3; no clear D. This CDR3 spans 16 amino acids. V was clipped by 5 bases and J by 0 bases, with 15 bases between them. The germline gives CDR1 PRHDT, CDR2 FYEKMQ (reference sequence). CDR3 sequence (DNA): TGTGCCAGCAGCCCGAGACCCTCCGGGAGCACAGATACGCAGTATTTT. Residues: CASSPRPSGSTDTQYF.

In the case of this clone: This CDR3 is also generated by other DNA sequences in the sample. The chain recombines TRBV6-1 with TRBJ2-1; no clear D gene. The V and J ends lost 2 bases and 9 bases respectively, with 5 bases between them. CDR3 length: 11 amino acids. From germline, CDR1 is MNHNS and CDR2 SASEGT. CDR3 sequence: CASSELGEQFF. CDR3 nucleotide sequence: TGTGCCAGCAGTGAATTAGGTGAGCAGTTCTTC.

A few counts support this clone. This chain joins TRBV6-6 and TRBJ1-5, with 9 bases lining up with TRBD1. The germline CDR1 and CDR2 sequences are MNHNY and SVGAGI (reference sequence). The J segment lost 7 bases and the V segment lost 5 bases, leaving 6 bases of the junction unmatched. This CDR3 has 14 amino acids. CDR3 nucleotides: TGTGCCAGCAGTACCACAGGGGGCGGGCAGCCCCAGCATTTT. Its translation is CASSTTGGGQPQHF.

The rearrangement links TRBV6-1 to TRBJ1-5; D is uncertain. This CDR3 has 16 residues. Per the germline V gene, CDR1 is MNHNS and CDR2 is SASEGT. Between the trimmed V and J ends, which lost 2 bases and 1 base, there was a span of 12 bases. The CDR3 reads CASSERGFGSNQPQHF. The CDR3 DNA is TGTGCCAGCAGTGAACGGGGATTCGGCAGCAATCAGCCCCAGCATTTT.